The clone carrying this T cell receptor beta chain has only a few counts. The antigen is not known. The culture ran for approximately 10 days before CD4+ T cells were isolated. Each participant received a vaccine that was either BNT162b2 or mRNA-1273, given as two doses. Sequencing was performed with immunoSEQ multiplex PCR; in TCRdb, only in-frame clones are kept and a portion is missing. The data show tens of thousands of clones, 70% to 75% seen once. The sample comes from a study of vaccination effects on CD4 cells after COVID-19. The J segment lost 3 bases and the V segment lost 2 bases, leaving 5 bases of the junction unmatched. Germline values: CDR1 SNHLY, CDR2 FYNNEI. The length of the CDR3 is 15 residues.

This chain links TRBV2 with TRBJ2-3, with 7 bases identical to TRBD1. This TCR came from a human donor who received a COVID-19 vaccine. The sequencing here drew on CD4+ T cells from PBMCs cultured without peptide, taken after COVID-19 vaccination. This CDR3 reads CASSERQGRTDTQYF. CDR3 nucleotide sequence: TGTGCCAGCAGTGAAAGACAGGGTAGGACAGATACGCAGTATTTT.